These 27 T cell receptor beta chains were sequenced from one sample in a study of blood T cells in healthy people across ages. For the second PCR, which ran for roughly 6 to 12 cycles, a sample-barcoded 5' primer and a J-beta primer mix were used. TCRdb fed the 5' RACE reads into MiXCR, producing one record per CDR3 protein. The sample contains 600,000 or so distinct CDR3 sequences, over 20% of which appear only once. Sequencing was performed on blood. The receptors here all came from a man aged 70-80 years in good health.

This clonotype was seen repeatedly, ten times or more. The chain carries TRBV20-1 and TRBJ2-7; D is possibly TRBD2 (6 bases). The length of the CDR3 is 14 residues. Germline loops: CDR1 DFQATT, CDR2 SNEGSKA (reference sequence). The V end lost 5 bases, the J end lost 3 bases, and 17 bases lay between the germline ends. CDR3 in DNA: TGCAGTGCTGTCGCTAGCGCGACCATCTACGAGCAGTACTTC. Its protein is CSAVASATIYEQYF.

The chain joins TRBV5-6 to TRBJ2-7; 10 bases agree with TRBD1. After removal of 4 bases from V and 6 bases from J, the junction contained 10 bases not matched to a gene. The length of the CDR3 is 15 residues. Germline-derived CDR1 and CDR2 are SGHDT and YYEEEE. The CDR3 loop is CASSHRDRGPREQYF. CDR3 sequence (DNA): TGTGCCAGCAGCCACCGGGACAGGGGACCTCGCGAGCAGTACTTC.

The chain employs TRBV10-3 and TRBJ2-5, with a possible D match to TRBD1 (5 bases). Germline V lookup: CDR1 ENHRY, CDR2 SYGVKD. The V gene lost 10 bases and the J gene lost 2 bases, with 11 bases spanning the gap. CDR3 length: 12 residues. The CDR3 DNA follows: TGTGCCACTAGGGGTGAGCAAGAGACCCAGTACTTC. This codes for CATRGEQETQYF.

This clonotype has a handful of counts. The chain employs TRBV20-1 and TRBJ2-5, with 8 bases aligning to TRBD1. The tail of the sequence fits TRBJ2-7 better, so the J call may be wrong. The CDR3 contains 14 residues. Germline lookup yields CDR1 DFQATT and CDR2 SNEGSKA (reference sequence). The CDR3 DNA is TGCAGTGCTGGACCGGACAGGGCCTCCTACGAGCAGTACTTC. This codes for CSAGPDRASYEQYF.

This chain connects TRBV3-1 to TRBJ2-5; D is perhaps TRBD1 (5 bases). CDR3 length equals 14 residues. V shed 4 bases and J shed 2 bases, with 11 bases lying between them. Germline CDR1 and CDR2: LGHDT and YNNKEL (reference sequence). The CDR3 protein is CASSPTDRQETQYF. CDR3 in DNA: TGTGCCAGCAGCCCTACCGACAGACAAGAGACCCAGTACTTC.

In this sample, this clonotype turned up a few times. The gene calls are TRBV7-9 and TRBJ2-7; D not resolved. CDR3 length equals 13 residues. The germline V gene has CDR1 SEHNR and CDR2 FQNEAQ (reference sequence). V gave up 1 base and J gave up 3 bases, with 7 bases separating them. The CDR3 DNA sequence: TGTGCCAGCAGCTTAGTGTCGGACTACGAGCAGTACTTC. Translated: CASSLVSDYEQYF.

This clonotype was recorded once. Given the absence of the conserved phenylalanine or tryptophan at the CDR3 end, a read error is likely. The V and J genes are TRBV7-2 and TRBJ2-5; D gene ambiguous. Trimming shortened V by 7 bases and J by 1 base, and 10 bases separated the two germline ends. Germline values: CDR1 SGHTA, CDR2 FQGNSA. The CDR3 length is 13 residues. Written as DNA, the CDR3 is TGTGCCAGCAACTTCGGTAGCCAAGAGACCCAGTACCTC. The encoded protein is CASNFGSQETQYL.

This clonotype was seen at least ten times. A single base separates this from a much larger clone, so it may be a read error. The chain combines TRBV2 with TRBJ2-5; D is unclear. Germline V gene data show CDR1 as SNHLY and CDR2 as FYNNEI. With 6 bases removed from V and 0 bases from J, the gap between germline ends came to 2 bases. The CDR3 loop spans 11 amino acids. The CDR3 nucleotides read TGTGCCAGCAGGTACCAAGAGACCCAGTACTTC. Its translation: CASRYQETQYF.

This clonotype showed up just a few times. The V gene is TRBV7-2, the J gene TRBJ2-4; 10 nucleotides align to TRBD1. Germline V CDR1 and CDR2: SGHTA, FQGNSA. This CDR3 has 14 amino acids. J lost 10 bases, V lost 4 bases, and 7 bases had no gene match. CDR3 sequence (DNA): TGTGCCAGCAGCTCGGGACAGGGGAATCGGATTCAGTACTTC. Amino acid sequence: CASSSGQGNRIQYF.

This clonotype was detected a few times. In DNA, the CDR3 is TGTGCCAGCAGGTCCGGCGGGAGTTCTTTTTTGGAGACCCAGTACTTC. Translation gives CASRSGGSSFLETQYF. The chain has TRBV12-3 or TRBV12-4 and TRBJ2-5; TRBD2 matches 7 bases. V trimming: 6 bases; J trimming: 5 bases; junction bases outside the gene matches: 15. The CDR3 length is 16 residues.

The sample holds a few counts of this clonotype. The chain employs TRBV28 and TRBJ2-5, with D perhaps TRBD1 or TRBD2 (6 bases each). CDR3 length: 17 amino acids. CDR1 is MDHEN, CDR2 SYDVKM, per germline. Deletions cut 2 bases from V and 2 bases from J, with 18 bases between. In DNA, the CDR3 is TGTGCCAGCAGTTTAGAGGTGGGGGGCGCGTATCAAGAGACCCAGTACTTC. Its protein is CASSLEVGGAYQETQYF.

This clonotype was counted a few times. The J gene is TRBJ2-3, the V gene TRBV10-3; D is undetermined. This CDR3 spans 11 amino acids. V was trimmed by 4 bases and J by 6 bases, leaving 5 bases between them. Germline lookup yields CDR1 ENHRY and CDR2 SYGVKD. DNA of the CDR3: TGTGCCATCAGTGGAGAGGATACGCAGTATTTT. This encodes CAISGEDTQYF.

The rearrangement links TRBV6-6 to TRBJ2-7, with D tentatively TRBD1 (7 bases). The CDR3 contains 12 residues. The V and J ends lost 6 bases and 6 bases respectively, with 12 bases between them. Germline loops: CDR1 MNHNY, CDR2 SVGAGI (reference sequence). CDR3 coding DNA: TGTGCCAGCAGCCACCAGGGGGGCGAGCAGTACTTC. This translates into CASSHQGGEQYF.

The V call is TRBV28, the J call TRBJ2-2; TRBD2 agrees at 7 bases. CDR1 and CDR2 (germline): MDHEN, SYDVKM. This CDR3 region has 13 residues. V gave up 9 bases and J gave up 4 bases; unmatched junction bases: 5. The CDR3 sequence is CASSGPFTGELFF. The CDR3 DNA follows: TGTGCCAGTAGCGGGCCTTTCACCGGGGAGCTGTTTTTT.

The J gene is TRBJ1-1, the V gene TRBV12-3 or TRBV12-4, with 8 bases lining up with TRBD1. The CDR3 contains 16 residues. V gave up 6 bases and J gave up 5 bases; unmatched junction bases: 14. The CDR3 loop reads CASSILDRETLTEAFF. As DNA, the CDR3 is TGTGCCAGCAGCATCTTGGACAGGGAGACTTTGACTGAAGCTTTCTTT.

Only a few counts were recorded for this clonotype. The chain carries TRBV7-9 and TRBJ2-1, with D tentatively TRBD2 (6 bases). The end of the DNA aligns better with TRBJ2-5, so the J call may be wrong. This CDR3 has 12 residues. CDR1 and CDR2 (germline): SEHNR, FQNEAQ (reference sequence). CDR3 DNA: TGTGCCAGCAGCGGAGGGTGGGAGACCCAGTACTTC. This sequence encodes CASSGGWETQYF.

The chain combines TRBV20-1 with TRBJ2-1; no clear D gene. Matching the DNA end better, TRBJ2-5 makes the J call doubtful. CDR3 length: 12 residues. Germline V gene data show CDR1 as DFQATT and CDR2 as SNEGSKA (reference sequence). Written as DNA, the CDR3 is TGCAGTGCTGGCCGGACGGAAGAGACCCAGTACTTC. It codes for CSAGRTEETQYF.

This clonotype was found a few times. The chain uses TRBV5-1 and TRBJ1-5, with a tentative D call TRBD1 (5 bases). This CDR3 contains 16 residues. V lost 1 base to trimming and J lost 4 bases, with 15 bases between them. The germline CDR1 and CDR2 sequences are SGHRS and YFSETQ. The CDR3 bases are TGCGCCAGCAGCTTGAAGCCCCAGGGTGGGAATCAGCCCCAGCATTTT. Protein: CASSLKPQGGNQPQHF.

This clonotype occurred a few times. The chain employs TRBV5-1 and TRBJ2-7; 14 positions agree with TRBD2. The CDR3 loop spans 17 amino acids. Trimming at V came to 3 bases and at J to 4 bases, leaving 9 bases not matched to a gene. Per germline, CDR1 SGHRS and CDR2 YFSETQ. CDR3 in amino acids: CASSWTGTSGSAYEQYF. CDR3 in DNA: TGCGCCAGCAGCTGGACCGGGACTAGCGGGAGCGCATACGAGCAGTACTTC.

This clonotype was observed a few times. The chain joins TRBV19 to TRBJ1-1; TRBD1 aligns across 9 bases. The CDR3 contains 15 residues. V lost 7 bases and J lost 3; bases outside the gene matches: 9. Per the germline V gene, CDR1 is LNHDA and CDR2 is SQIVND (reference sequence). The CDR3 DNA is TGTGCCAGTACCCTACAGGGGGCGCGGGACACTGAAGCTTTCTTT. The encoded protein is CASTLQGARDTEAFF. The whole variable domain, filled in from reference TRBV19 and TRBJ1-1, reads DGGITQSPKYLFRKEGQNVTLSCEQNLNHDAMYWYRQDPGQGLRLIYYSQIVNDFQKGDIAEGYSVSREKKESFPLTVTSAQKNPTAFYLCASTLQGARDTEAFFGQGTRLTVV.

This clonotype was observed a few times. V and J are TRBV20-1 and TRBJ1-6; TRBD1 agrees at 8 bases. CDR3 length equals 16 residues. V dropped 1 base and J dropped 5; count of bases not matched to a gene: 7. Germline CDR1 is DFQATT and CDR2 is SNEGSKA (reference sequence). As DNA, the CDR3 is TGCAGTGCTAGAGGTTTGACAGGGGTGAATAATTCACCCCTCCACTTT. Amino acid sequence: CSARGLTGVNNSPLHF.

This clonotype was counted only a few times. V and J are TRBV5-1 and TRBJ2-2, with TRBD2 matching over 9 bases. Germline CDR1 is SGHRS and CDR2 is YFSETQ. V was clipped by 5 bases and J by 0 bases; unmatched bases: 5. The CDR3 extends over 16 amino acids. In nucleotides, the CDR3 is TGCGCCAGCAGACCCGTAGCGGGAGCGAACACCGGGGAGCTGTTTTTT. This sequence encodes CASRPVAGANTGELFF.

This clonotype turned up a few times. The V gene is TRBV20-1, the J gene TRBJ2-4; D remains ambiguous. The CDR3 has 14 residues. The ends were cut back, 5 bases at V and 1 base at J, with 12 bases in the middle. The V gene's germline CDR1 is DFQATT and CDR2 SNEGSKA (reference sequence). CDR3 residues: CSAPDPTAKNIQYF. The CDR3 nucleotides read TGCAGTGCTCCAGATCCGACGGCCAAAAACATTCAGTACTTC.

The CDR3 DNA reads as TGTGCCATCAGGCACGGACTAGCGAGTCTCACAGATACGCAGTATTTT. Its protein is CAIRHGLASLTDTQYF. The chain couples TRBV10-3 to TRBJ2-3, with 9 nucleotides matching TRBD2. Germline trimming cut 6 bases from V and 2 bases from J; bases unmatched to any gene: 9. The length of the CDR3 is 16 residues. Germline V gives CDR1 ENHRY, CDR2 SYGVKD.

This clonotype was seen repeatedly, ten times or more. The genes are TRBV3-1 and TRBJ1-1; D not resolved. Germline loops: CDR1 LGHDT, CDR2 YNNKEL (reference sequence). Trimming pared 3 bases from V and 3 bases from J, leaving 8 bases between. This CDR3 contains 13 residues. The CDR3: CASSQGGDTEAFF. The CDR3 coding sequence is TGTGCCAGCAGCCAGGGTGGCGACACTGAAGCTTTCTTT.

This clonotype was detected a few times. The CDR3, as DNA: TGCGCCAGCAGTGAGAGTCTAGCGAGAGGACAGACCCAGTACTTC. Its translation is CASSESLARGQTQYF. The J gene is TRBJ2-5, the V gene TRBV10-1; TRBD2 might be the D (6 bases). The ends were cut back, 2 bases at V and 6 bases at J, with 16 bases in the middle. The CDR3 sequence is 15 residues long. Germline CDR1 WNHNN, CDR2 SYGVQD (reference sequence).

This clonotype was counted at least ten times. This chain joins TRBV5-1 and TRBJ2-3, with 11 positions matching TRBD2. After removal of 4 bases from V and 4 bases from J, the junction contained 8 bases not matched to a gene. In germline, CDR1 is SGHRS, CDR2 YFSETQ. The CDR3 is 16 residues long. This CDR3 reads CASSLLLAGDPDTQYF. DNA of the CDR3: TGCGCCAGCAGCCTCCTACTAGCGGGAGATCCAGATACGCAGTATTTT.